The present T cell receptor beta chain was sequenced within a study of spatial heterogeneity in lung cancer. Study-wide background: For the average unique TCR and UMI combination, more than 8.5 occurrences appeared in raw reads.

Documented time point: sample taken at primary tumor resection. Whole RNA came from tumor, nontumor lung or frozen PBMC and was sequenced without being sorted. From the 5' RACE reads, TCRdb called clonotypes with MiXCR, one entry per CDR3 protein. This sample has more than 7,500 distinct CDR3 sequences, with around 4.6% found just once. The V end was cut by 5 bases, the J end by 0 bases, with 5 bases between. The CDR3 spans 14 residues. This clonotype was picked up many times. The size of this beta chain means little, since it is a stray read in a library made for alpha chains. The J gene is TRBJ2-6, the V gene TRBV12-3 or TRBV12-4; D gene unclear. The TCR originated in a male donor with early-stage non-small cell lung cancer. The sequencing used PBMCs, collected at surgery. DNA for the CDR3: TGTGCCAGCAGTCGGAGCTCTGGGGCCAACGTCCTGACTTTC. This sequence encodes CASSRSSGANVLTF.